The 16 T cell receptor beta chains presented below share a single source sample, sequenced in a study of blood T cell repertoires in COVID-19. Some clones are missing from TCRdb's copy, which holds only in-frame ones; the method was immunoSEQ multiplex PCR. Found here are about 250,000 clones, just over 85% of them singletons; the top ten hold less than 20%. The sequencing sample was made of PBMCs or T cells enriched from blood (not recorded which). The receptors were gathered from a man aged 18 to 29 who had recovered from COVID-19.

The CDR3 region has the DNA TGTGCCAGCAGCCCCGATGGGACTAGCGGGGGCGGCTACAATGAGCAGTTCTTC. This codes for CASSPDGTSGGGYNEQFF. The rearrangement uses TRBV5-8 and TRBJ2-1, with 14 bases matching TRBD2. The germline V gene encodes CDR1 SGHTS and CDR2 YDEGEE. Losses at the gene ends were 4 bases for V and 3 bases for J; bases not matched to a gene: 9. The CDR3 has 18 amino acids.

In DNA, the CDR3 is TGCGCCAGCAGCTGGACAATCGGGTCCTACAATGAGCAGTTCTTC. Protein: CASSWTIGSYNEQFF. The V and J genes are TRBV5-1 and TRBJ2-1; TRBD1 might be the D (5 bases). CDR1 is SGHRS and CDR2 is YFSETQ in the germline V gene. V was pared by 3 bases and J by 1 base, with 11 bases between. The CDR3 loop spans 15 amino acids.

V and J are TRBV30 and TRBJ2-7; no firm D call. Germline V gives CDR1 GTSNPN, CDR2 SVGIG (reference sequence). This CDR3 spans 13 amino acids. The V and J ends lost 2 bases and 0 bases respectively, with 8 bases between them. The CDR3 is CAWSPRHSYEQYF. The CDR3 DNA sequence: TGTGCCTGGAGTCCCCGACACTCCTACGAGCAGTACTTC.

J is TRBJ2-5 and V is TRBV9; D perhaps matches TRBD1 (5 bases). The germline gives CDR1 SGDLS, CDR2 YYNGEE. V gave up 0 bases and J gave up 5 bases, with 14 bases separating them. CDR3 length equals 15 residues. The CDR3 bases are TGTGCCAGCAGCGTAGGGGTAACCAGGGTGGAGACCCAGTACTTC. It specifies CASSVGVTRVETQYF.

The V and J genes are TRBV11-3 and TRBJ2-7, with 9 bases aligning to TRBD2. Germline V gene sequence: CDR1 SGHNT, CDR2 YENEEA. The CDR3 has 15 residues. J was trimmed by 7 bases and V by 2 bases; bases with no gene match: 9. CDR3 residues: CASSLSRRLAGEQYF. The CDR3 DNA reads TGTGCCAGCAGCTTAAGTCGGCGGCTAGCGGGGGAGCAGTACTTC.

This clone has a single count. This rearrangement joins TRBV7-2 to TRBJ2-3; TRBD2 agrees at 9 bases. After removal of 1 base from V and 2 bases from J, the junction contained 10 bases not matched to a gene. Germline CDR1 and CDR2: SGHTA and FQGNSA. CDR3 length: 18 amino acids. DNA of the CDR3: TGTGCCAGCAGCTTAGTTTTTGCGGGGGGGCTAGCCACAGATACGCAGTATTTT. Its translation is CASSLVFAGGLATDTQYF.

This clone was detected only once. The chain carries TRBV24-1 and TRBJ1-2; maybe TRBD1 (6 bases). Per germline, CDR1 KGHDR and CDR2 SFDVKD. This CDR3 comprises 17 residues. V was shortened by 3 bases and J by 2 bases, with 18 bases between the two germline ends. CDR3 in amino acids: CATSDPSGGSGNYGYTF. In nucleotides, the CDR3 is TGTGCCACCAGTGATCCCTCGGGGGGCTCCGGAAACTATGGCTACACCTTC.

J is TRBJ2-7 and V is TRBV4-1; D gene uncertain. V was trimmed by 3 bases and J by 2 bases, leaving 8 bases between them. This CDR3 has 13 amino acids. Germline V CDR1 and CDR2: MGHRA, YSYEKL. The CDR3 nucleotides read TGCGCCAGCAGCCACACACAGACCTACGAGCAGTACTTC. It translates to CASSHTQTYEQYF.

This chain uses TRBV10-3 with TRBJ2-1; TRBD1 aligns across 11 bases. This CDR3 comprises 14 residues. CDR1 and CDR2 (germline): ENHRY, SYGVKD. With V trimmed by 10 bases and J by 4 bases, 6 bases remained unmatched. The DNA for the CDR3 is TGTGCCACCGCCGGGACAGGGGGTTACAATGAGCAGTTCTTC. This gives the protein CATAGTGGYNEQFF.

The chain is built from TRBV6-5 and TRBJ1-6; 11 bases match TRBD1. CDR1 and CDR2 (germline): MNHEY, SVGAGI. The CDR3 runs to 14 residues. Unmatched junction bases numbered 3, after V lost 6 bases and J lost 8 bases. The DNA of the CDR3 is TGTGCCAGCAGGGGGACAGGGGGTGATTCACCCCTCCACTTT. It codes for CASRGTGGDSPLHF.

J is TRBJ2-7 and V is TRBV18, with D maybe TRBD2 (7 bases). The CDR3 has 16 amino acids. CDR1 is KGHSH, CDR2 LQKENI, per germline. V lost 0 bases and J lost 5, with 17 bases in between. The CDR3 DNA sequence: TGTGCCAGCTCACCACCTGGGACTCCGGGGGGCCACGAGCAGTACTTC. It translates to CASSPPGTPGGHEQYF.

The J gene is TRBJ1-4, the V gene TRBV6-5; D gene uncertain. CDR1 and CDR2 (germline): MNHEY, SVGAGI. This CDR3 comprises 14 residues. V lost 6 bases to trimming and J lost 5 bases, with 13 bases between them. The CDR3 DNA reads TGTGCCAGCAGGTCAGGATGGGCAAATGAAAAACTGTTTTTT. Its translation: CASRSGWANEKLFF.

The V and J genes are TRBV6-1 and TRBJ2-7; 9 bases agree with TRBD1. CDR1 is MNHNS and CDR2 is SASEGT in the germline V gene. The J segment lost 3 bases and the V segment lost 2 bases, leaving 5 bases of the junction unmatched. CDR3 length equals 15 residues. Here the CDR3 DNA reads TGTGCCAGCAGTGAATCCGCGACAGGGGGCTACGAGCAGTACTTC. This sequence encodes CASSESATGGYEQYF.

The J gene is TRBJ1-6, the V gene TRBV5-5; TRBD1 aligns across 7 bases. The CDR3 length is 13 residues. Looked up from germline, CDR1 is SGHKS and CDR2 is YYEKEE (reference sequence). The ends lost 4 bases at V and 6 bases at J; junction bases unmatched: 1. The CDR3 DNA reads TGTGCCAGCAGCACAGGGGCTAATTCACCCCTCCACTTT. This codes for CASSTGANSPLHF.

In its sample, this clone was seen once. J is TRBJ2-3 and V is TRBV6-4, with D perhaps matching TRBD2 (6 bases). The CDR3 has 13 amino acids. The V end lost 0 bases, the J end lost 6 bases, and 7 bases lay between the germline ends. The germline gives CDR1 MRHNA, CDR2 SNTAGT. The CDR3 region has the DNA TGTGCCAGCAGTGACTCAGGAGGGGATACGCAGTATTTT. Its translation is CASSDSGGDTQYF.

The chain links TRBV12-3 or TRBV12-4 to TRBJ2-1; 7 bases are shared with TRBD2. The CDR3 spans 13 residues. With V trimmed by 6 bases and J by 8 bases, 7 bases remained unmatched. This chain's CDR3 is CASSNGLDYEQFF. CDR3 bases: TGTGCCAGCAGCAACGGACTAGACTATGAGCAGTTCTTC.